Each of the 23 T cell receptor beta chains below was sequenced from the same sample in a study of T cell responses to AZD1222 COVID-19 vaccine. Using immunoSEQ multiplex PCR, the repertoire was profiled, and TCRdb retains in-frame clones only, with some absent. This table has 80,000 or so clones, about 92% appearing once. Here the sequenced sample was peripheral blood, taken 28 days after the second AZD1222 dose. The origin of the receptors is an adult who received the AZD1222 COVID-19 vaccine.

The gene calls are TRBV7-2 and TRBJ1-6; no definite D call. Trimming shortened V by 5 bases and J by 7 bases, and 12 bases separated the two germline ends. The CDR3 contains 14 residues. Germline V gene sequence: CDR1 SGHTA, CDR2 FQGNSA. The CDR3 here is CASSPIGSNSPLHF. The CDR3 DNA follows: TGTGCCAGCAGCCCCATTGGCAGCAATTCACCCCTCCACTTT. Filled out from reference TRBV7-2 and TRBJ1-6, the complete variable domain reads GAGVSQSPSNKVTEKGKDVELRCDPISGHTALYWYRQSLGQGLEFLIYFQGNSAPDKSGLPSDRFSAERTGGSVSTLTIQRTQQEDSAVYLCASSPIGSNSPLHFGNGTRLTVT.

The rearrangement uses TRBV6-5 and TRBJ1-6; D is perhaps TRBD1 (6 bases). V was trimmed by 5 bases and J by 7 bases, leaving 15 bases between them. This CDR3 is built from 15 residues. Germline V gives CDR1 MNHEY, CDR2 SVGAGI. The CDR3 region has the DNA TGTGCCAGCAGTCTCACCGGGACAATGAATTCACCCCTCCACTTT. This encodes CASSLTGTMNSPLHF.

The J gene is TRBJ1-2, the V gene TRBV7-2; 7 bases align to TRBD1. This CDR3 has 18 residues. The V and J ends lost 5 bases and 7 bases, in that order; junction bases with no gene match: 22. CDR1 is SGHTA, CDR2 FQGNSA, per germline. The CDR3 DNA is TGTGCCAGCAGCAATCGGCAGGGGGGATCCCCAACCGGAGGTGGCTACACCTTC. Encoded protein: CASSNRQGGSPTGGGYTF.

The table lists this clone with a count of one. V usage is TRBV5-1 and J usage is TRBJ2-7, with D perhaps matching TRBD2 (6 bases). The germline V gene has CDR1 SGHRS and CDR2 YFSETQ. The V gene lost 2 bases and the J gene lost 9 bases, with 21 bases spanning the gap. CDR3 length equals 15 residues. The CDR3 DNA follows: TGCGCCAGCAGCTTATCTGGGGACTCGCTCTCTGGGCAGTACTTC. Translated, it gives CASSLSGDSLSGQYF.

The V and J genes are TRBV29-1 and TRBJ2-1; 11 nucleotides agree with TRBD1. This CDR3 comprises 14 residues. The V segment lost 6 bases and the J segment 5 bases; nucleotides outside the gene matches: 6. Germline CDR1 is SQVTM and CDR2 is ANQGSEA. In DNA, the CDR3 is TGCAGCGTACACGGGACAGGGGGGAACAATGAGCAGTTCTTC. Translated, it gives CSVHGTGGNNEQFF.

The gene calls are TRBV5-1 and TRBJ2-2; TRBD2 aligns across 9 bases. CDR3 length equals 16 residues. V gave up 4 bases and J gave up 6 bases; unmatched junction bases: 10. Looked up from germline, CDR1 is SGHRS and CDR2 is YFSETQ. CDR3 bases: TGCGCCAGCAGCCCGACTAGCGGAGGCGGGGCCGGGGAGCTGTTTTTT. Its translation: CASSPTSGGGAGELFF.

This chain uses TRBV6-1 with TRBJ2-3; D might be TRBD1 (5 bases). Germline-derived CDR1 and CDR2 are MNHNS and SASEGT. This CDR3 has 15 residues. Trimming shortened V by 2 bases and J by 3 bases, and 12 bases separated the two germline ends. The CDR3, as DNA: TGTGCCAGCAGTGAACGTGGGGCTAGTACAGATACGCAGTATTTT. Its translation is CASSERGASTDTQYF.

The V and J genes are TRBV19 and TRBJ1-2; the match to TRBD1 covers 8 bases. The CDR3 sequence is 16 residues long. CDR1 LNHDA and CDR2 SQIVND come from the germline V gene (reference sequence). J was trimmed by 3 bases and V by 6 bases; bases with no gene match: 12. In DNA, the CDR3 is TGTGCCAGTAGCGGAGGACAGGGCGGGAGACACTATGGCTACACCTTC. Protein product: CASSGGQGGRHYGYTF.

This rearrangement joins TRBV18 to TRBJ1-2; maybe TRBD1 (5 bases). V lost 2 bases and J 0 bases, leaving 10 bases between the germline ends. The CDR3 covers 15 residues. Germline V gives CDR1 KGHSH, CDR2 LQKENI. CDR3 amino acids: CASSPSQDPNYGYTF. The CDR3 DNA is TGTGCCAGCTCACCATCACAGGATCCTAACTATGGCTACACCTTC. Full variable domain (missing parts from reference TRBV18 and TRBJ1-2): NAGVMQNPRHLVRRRGQEARLRCSPMKGHSHVYWYRQLPEEGLKFMVYLQKENIIDESGMPKERFSAEFPKEGPSILRIQQVVRGDSAAYFCASSPSQDPNYGYTFGSGTRLTVV.

This chain uses TRBV20-1 with TRBJ1-1, with 7 bases lining up with TRBD1. This CDR3 has 13 amino acids. CDR1 and CDR2 from the germline V gene are DFQATT and SNEGSKA (reference sequence). V dropped 3 bases and J dropped 3; count of bases not matched to a gene: 4. CDR3 sequence (DNA): TGCAGTGCTAGTACAGGGGTGCACACTGAAGCTTTCTTT. Its translation: CSASTGVHTEAFF.

The chain uses TRBV5-1 and TRBJ1-5; D remains unclear. The germline V gene has CDR1 SGHRS and CDR2 YFSETQ. The CDR3 loop spans 15 amino acids. Trimming cost V 4 bases and J 4 bases, with 15 bases left between them. The CDR3 DNA is TGCGCCAGCAGCCGGGTGTGGTTACGAAATCAGCCCCAGCATTTT. Its translation: CASSRVWLRNQPQHF.

The chain recombines TRBV19 with TRBJ2-7; 12 nucleotides match TRBD2. The CDR3 extends over 15 amino acids. Losses at the gene ends were 11 bases for V and 4 bases for J; bases not matched to a gene: 12. Looked up from germline, CDR1 is LNHDA and CDR2 is SQIVND (reference sequence). As DNA, the CDR3 is TGTGCCCCATACCCCAGGACTAGCGGGACTTACGAGCAGTACTTC. Encoded protein: CAPYPRTSGTYEQYF.

This chain joins TRBV11-1 and TRBJ2-2; D not resolved. V lost 4 bases and J 4 bases, leaving 13 bases between the germline ends. The CDR3 is 15 amino acids. The germline V gene has CDR1 SGHAT and CDR2 FQDESV (reference sequence). The DNA of the CDR3 is TGTGCCAGCAGCTACAACCGAAGGAGCACCGGGGAGCTGTTTTTT. It yields the protein CASSYNRRSTGELFF.

The V gene is TRBV12-5, the J gene TRBJ2-7; D remains unclear. Germline V gene lookup returns CDR1 LGHNT and CDR2 FRNRAP. Trimming left V 1 base short and J 3 bases short, with 4 bases between. This CDR3 comprises 12 residues. This CDR3 reads CASGLEDYEQYF. As DNA, the CDR3 is TGTGCTAGTGGTTTGGAGGACTACGAGCAGTACTTC.

This rearrangement joins TRBV9 to TRBJ1-1; a weak D match, TRBD1 (6 bases). Trimming removed 0 bases from V and 12 bases from J, with 12 bases in between. CDR1 and CDR2 from the germline V gene are SGDLS and YYNGEE. The CDR3 loop spans 12 amino acids. For the CDR3, the DNA is TGTGCCAGCAGCGTAGGGCAGGGACAACCTTTCTTT. Its translation is CASSVGQGQPFF.

This chain uses TRBV15 with TRBJ2-2; D ambiguous. The CDR3 length is 13 residues. The germline V and J ends were trimmed by 3 bases and 1 base, with 3 bases remaining between them. The germline V gene has CDR1 LNHNV and CDR2 YYDKDF (reference sequence). CDR3 sequence: CATSSLNTGELFF. DNA of the CDR3: TGTGCCACCAGCAGCCTGAACACCGGGGAGCTGTTTTTT.

This chain connects TRBV10-2 to TRBJ2-2; D perhaps matches TRBD1 (6 bases). This CDR3 has 16 residues. With 3 bases removed from V and 1 base from J, the gap between germline ends came to 12 bases. Germline V CDR1 and CDR2: WSHSY, SAAADI. DNA of the CDR3: TGCGCCAGCAGTGAACCCCAGACAGGGAACACCGGGGAGCTGTTTTTT. The encoded protein is CASSEPQTGNTGELFF.

V usage is TRBV5-1 and J usage is TRBJ1-3; the D gene is possibly TRBD1 (6 bases). Germline-derived CDR1 and CDR2 are SGHRS and YFSETQ. CDR3 length equals 15 residues. Trimming left V 0 bases short and J 3 bases short, with 10 bases between. In nucleotides, the CDR3 is TGCGCCAGCAGCTTGGAGGCAGGGGTTGGAAACACCATATATTTT. Its translation: CASSLEAGVGNTIYF.

The rearrangement links TRBV6-5 to TRBJ1-2; no clear D gene. The V end lost 0 bases, the J end lost 0 bases, and 8 bases lay between the germline ends. The CDR3 has 15 amino acids. Germline CDR1 MNHEY, CDR2 SVGAGI. CDR3 in DNA: TGTGCCAGCAGTTACTCCCCCAGAGCTAACTATGGCTACACCTTC. It yields the protein CASSYSPRANYGYTF.

The genes are TRBV7-2 and TRBJ2-1; 7 bases fit TRBD2. V shed 6 bases and J 6 bases; nucleotides not matched to a gene: 11. Germline assignment: CDR1 SGHTA and CDR2 FQGNSA. This CDR3 is 15 amino acids long. The CDR3 sequence is CASSTPGLRVNEQFF. Here the CDR3 DNA reads TGTGCCAGCAGTACTCCGGGACTACGCGTCAATGAGCAGTTCTTC.

The chain uses TRBV3-1 (or the pseudogene TRBV3-2) and TRBJ1-1, with a weak D call TRBD1 (5 bases). CDR3 length equals 11 residues. Looked up from germline, CDR1 is LGHDT and CDR2 is YNNKEL (reference sequence). The germline V and J ends were trimmed by 3 bases and 8 bases, with 7 bases remaining between them. Here the CDR3 reads CASSQQGEAFF. CDR3 DNA sequence: TGTGCCAGCAGCCAGCAGGGAGAAGCTTTCTTT.

The chain uses TRBV6-1 and TRBJ1-6, with 7 bases identical to TRBD1. Germline V gene sequence: CDR1 MNHNS, CDR2 SASEGT. This CDR3 has 14 residues. The junction had 6 bases not matched to a gene; V was cut back by 3 bases and J by 10 bases. CDR3 in DNA: TGTGCCAGCAGTGACGACAGGGCTAGATCACCCCTCCACTTT. This gives the protein CASSDDRARSPLHF.

CDR3 sequence reads: CAISETPGLASSYEQYF. The CDR3 nucleotides read TGTGCCATCAGTGAGACTCCGGGACTAGCGAGCTCCTACGAGCAGTACTTC. The genes are TRBV10-3 and TRBJ2-7; the match to TRBD2 covers 10 bases. Trimming at V came to 2 bases and at J to 0 bases, leaving 7 bases not matched to a gene. This CDR3 is built from 17 residues. The germline CDR1 and CDR2 sequences are ENHRY and SYGVKD.